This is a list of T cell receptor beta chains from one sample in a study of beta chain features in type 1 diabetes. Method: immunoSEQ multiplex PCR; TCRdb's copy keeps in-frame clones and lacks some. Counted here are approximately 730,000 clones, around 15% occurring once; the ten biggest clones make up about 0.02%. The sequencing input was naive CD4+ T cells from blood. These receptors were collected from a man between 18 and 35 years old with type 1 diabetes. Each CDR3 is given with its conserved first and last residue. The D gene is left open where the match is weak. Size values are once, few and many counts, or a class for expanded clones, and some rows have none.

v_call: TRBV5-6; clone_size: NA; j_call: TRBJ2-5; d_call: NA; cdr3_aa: CASSFVAAETQYF; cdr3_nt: TGTGCCAGCAGCTTTGTGGCAGCGGAGACCCAGTACTTC
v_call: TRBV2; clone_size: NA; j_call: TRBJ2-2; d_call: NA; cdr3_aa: CARGQRPFTGELFF; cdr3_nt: TGTGCCAGGGGGCAACGACCCTTCACCGGGGAGCTGTTTTTT
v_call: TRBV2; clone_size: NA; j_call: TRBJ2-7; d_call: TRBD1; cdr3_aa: CASRGGPYEQYF; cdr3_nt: TGTGCCAGCAGAGGGGGCCCCTACGAGCAGTACTTC
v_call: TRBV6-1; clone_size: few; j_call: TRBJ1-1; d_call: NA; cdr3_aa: CASKWGAVTEAFF; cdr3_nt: TGTGCCAGCAAGTGGGGGGCCGTTACTGAAGCTTTCTTT
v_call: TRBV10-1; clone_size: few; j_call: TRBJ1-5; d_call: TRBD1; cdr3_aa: CASTRTGSKDYSNQPQHF; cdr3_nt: TGCGCCAGCACCAGGACAGGGTCGAAAGACTATAGCAATCAGCCCCAGCATTTT
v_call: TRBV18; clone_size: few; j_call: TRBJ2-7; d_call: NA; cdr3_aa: CASSPRRSYEQYF; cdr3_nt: TGTGCCAGCTCGCCGAGGCGCTCCTACGAGCAGTACTTC
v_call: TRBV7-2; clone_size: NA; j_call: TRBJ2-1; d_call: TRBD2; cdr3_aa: CASSSGGDSYNEQFF; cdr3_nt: TGTGCCAGCAGTAGCGGGGGGGACTCCTACAATGAGCAGTTCTTC
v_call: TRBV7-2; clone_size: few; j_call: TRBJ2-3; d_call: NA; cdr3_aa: CASSSGPRDTDTQYF; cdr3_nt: TGTGCCAGCAGCTCCGGGCCCCGGGATACAGATACGCAGTATTTT
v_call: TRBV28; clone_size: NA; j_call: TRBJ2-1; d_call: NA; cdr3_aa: CATDSVVLTHNEQFF; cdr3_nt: TGTGCCACCGATAGTGTGGTCCTCACCCACAATGAGCAGTTCTTC
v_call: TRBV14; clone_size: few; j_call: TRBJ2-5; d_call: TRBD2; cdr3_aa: CASSHPGIAGVYQETQYF; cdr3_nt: TGTGCCAGCAGCCACCCCGGGATAGCGGGGGTGTACCAAGAGACCCAGTACTTC
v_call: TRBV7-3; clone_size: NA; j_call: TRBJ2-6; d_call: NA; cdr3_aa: CASSTDGSGANVLTF; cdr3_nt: TGTGCCAGCAGCACAGACGGCTCTGGGGCCAACGTCCTGACTTTC
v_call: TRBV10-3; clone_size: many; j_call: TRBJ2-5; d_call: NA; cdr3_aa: CAISQQETQYF; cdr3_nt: TGTGCCATCAGTCAGCAAGAGACCCAGTACTTC
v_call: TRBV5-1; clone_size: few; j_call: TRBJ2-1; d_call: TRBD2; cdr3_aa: CASSSVAGPYNEQFF; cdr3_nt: TGCGCCAGCAGCTCCGTAGCGGGACCCTACAATGAGCAGTTCTTC
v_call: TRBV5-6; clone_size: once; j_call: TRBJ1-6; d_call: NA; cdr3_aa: CASSFLSSYNSPLHF; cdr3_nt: TGTGCCAGCAGCTTCCTTTCCTCCTATAATTCACCCCTCCACTTT
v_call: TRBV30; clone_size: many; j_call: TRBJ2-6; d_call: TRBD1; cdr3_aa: CAWSVVRGHPSGANVLTF; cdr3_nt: TGTGCCTGGAGTGTTGTCAGGGGGCATCCGTCCGGGGCCAACGTCCTGACTTTC
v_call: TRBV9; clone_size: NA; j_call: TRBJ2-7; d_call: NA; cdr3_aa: CASSVGPGTHEQYF; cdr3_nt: TGTGCCAGCAGCGTAGGGCCAGGGACCCACGAGCAGTACTTC
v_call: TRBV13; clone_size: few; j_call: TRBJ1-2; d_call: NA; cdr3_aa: CASSPRSAPYGYTF; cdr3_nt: TGTGCCAGCAGCCCGCGGTCGGCCCCCTATGGCTACACCTTC
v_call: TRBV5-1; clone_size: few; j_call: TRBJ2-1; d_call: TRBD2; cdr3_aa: CASSLRLAGGYNEQFF; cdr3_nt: TGCGCCAGCAGCTTGAGACTAGCGGGGGGTTACAATGAGCAGTTCTTC